The clone carrying this T cell receptor beta chain was detected ten times or more. These data originate in a study of T cells in Graves' hyperthyroidism and ophthalmopathy. Amplification of TCR beta CDR3 regions was performed using RNA transcripts as template. The HTBI primer set served for first-round RT-PCR of the TCR CDR3. TCRdb re-analysed the multiplex PCR reads in MiXCR, keeping a single row per CDR3 protein. The profile shows approximately 400,000 distinct CDR3 sequences, more than 13% of them singletons. This CDR3 contains 16 residues. V lost 5 bases, J lost 6 bases, and 13 bases stayed unmatched. Germline values: CDR1 SEHNR, CDR2 FQNEAQ (reference sequence).

Sequencing was carried out using blood. The rearrangement links TRBV7-9 to TRBJ1-2; 9 bases line up with TRBD1. The receptor was isolated from a man aged 45-65 years with Graves' ophthalmopathy. Here the CDR3 DNA reads TGTGCCAGCAGCCCTGAATTGGACAGGGGAGGTAATGGCTACACCTTC. This gives the protein CASSPELDRGGNGYTF. Together with reference TRBV7-9 and TRBJ1-2, the CDR3 gives the full variable domain: DTGVSQNPRHKITKRGQNVTFRCDPISEHNRLYWYRQTLGQGPEFLTYFQNEAQLEKSRLLSDRFSAERPKGSFSTLEIQRTEQGDSAMYLCASSPELDRGGNGYTFGSGTRLTVV.